The 3 T cell receptor beta chains in this list originate from one sample, sequenced in a study of blood T cell repertoires in COVID-19. Assay used: immunoSEQ multiplex PCR; TCRdb lists only in-frame clones, some missing. The sample lists 110,000 or so clones; roughly 87% were seen once. Sequenced: peripheral blood. The receptors were gathered from a human donor in a cohort sampled during active COVID-19.

This chain uses TRBV18 with TRBJ1-4; D might be TRBD1 (6 bases). The germline V gene has CDR1 KGHSH and CDR2 LQKENI. The CDR3 has 14 residues. V was cut by 3 bases and J by 5 bases, with 10 bases left in between. In DNA, the CDR3 is TGTGCCAGCTCACCGCGCCAGGGGAATGAAAAACTGTTTTTT. Amino acid sequence: CASSPRQGNEKLFF.

The chain carries TRBV19 and TRBJ1-2; TRBD1 is a possible D gene (6 bases). The CDR3 spans 14 residues. Germline CDR1 reads LNHDA; CDR2 reads SQIVND (reference sequence). Trimming shortened V by 7 bases and J by 4 bases, and 16 bases separated the two germline ends. The CDR3 spells CASTTGSSFYGYTF. The CDR3 DNA follows: TGTGCCAGTACCACAGGGTCTAGCTTCTATGGCTACACCTTC.

This clone came up a few times. The chain recombines TRBV19 with TRBJ1-2; D possibly corresponds to TRBD1 (5 bases). The CDR3 covers 17 residues. The V and J ends lost 6 bases and 0 bases respectively, with 20 bases between them. Germline CDR1 reads LNHDA; CDR2 reads SQIVND (reference sequence). CDR3 DNA sequence: TGTGCCAGTAGAGAACTACAGCACAGGCTAGCTAACTATGGCTACACCTTC. Protein product: CASRELQHRLANYGYTF.